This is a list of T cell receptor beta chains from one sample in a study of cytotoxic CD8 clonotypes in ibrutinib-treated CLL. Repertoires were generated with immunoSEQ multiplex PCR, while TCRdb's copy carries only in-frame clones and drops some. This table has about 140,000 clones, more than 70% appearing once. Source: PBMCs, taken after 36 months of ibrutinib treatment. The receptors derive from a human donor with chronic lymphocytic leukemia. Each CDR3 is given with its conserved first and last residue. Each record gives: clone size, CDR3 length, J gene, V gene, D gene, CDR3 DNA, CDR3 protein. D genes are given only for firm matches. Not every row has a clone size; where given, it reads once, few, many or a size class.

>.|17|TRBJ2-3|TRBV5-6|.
TGTGCCAGCAGCCCGTTGGTGCAGGAAGCGGCATCAGATACGCAGTATTTT
CASSPLVQEAASDTQYF
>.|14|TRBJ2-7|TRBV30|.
TGTGCCTGGAGTGTACCGGGTTCTACCTACGAGCAGTACTTC
CAWSVPGSTYEQYF
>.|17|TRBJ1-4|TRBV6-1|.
TGTGCCAGCAGTGAAGGTCTCAGGCTTCGGACTAATGAAAAACTGTTTTTT
CASSEGLRLRTNEKLFF
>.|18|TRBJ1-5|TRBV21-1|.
TGTGCCAGCAGTCCAGGAGGGGGGCATCAAGTCGGGAATCAGCCCCAGCATTTT
CASSPGGGHQVGNQPQHF
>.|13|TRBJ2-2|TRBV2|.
TGTGCCAGCAGTCGAGAGAACACCGGGGAGCTGTTTTTT
CASSRENTGELFF
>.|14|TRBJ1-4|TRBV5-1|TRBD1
TGCGCCAGCAGCGGGACAGGGACTAATGAAAAACTGTTTTTT
CASSGTGTNEKLFF
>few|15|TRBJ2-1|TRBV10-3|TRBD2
TGTGCCATCAGGCCTAGGCGGGAGGGCCCAAATGAGCAGTTCTTC
CAIRPRREGPNEQFF
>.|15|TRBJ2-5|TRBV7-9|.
TGTGCCAGCAGCTTATCCACGGCGGTCCAAGAGACCCAGTACTTC
CASSLSTAVQETQYF
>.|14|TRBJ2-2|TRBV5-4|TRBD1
TGTGCCAGCAGAAGGACAGGGGGCTTCGGGGAGCTGTTTTTT
CASRRTGGFGELFF
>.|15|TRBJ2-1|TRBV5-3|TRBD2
TGTGCCAGAAGTTGCCGACTAGCGGGAGTGGATGAGCAGTTCTTC
CARSCRLAGVDEQFF
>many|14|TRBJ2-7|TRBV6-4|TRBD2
TGTGCCAGCAAGTCTAGCGGGGGATACTACGAGCAGTACTTC
CASKSSGGYYEQYF
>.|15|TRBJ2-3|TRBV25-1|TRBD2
TGTGCCAGCAGTGCCGCTAGCGGGGGGTCAGATACGCAGTATTTT
CASSAASGGSDTQYF
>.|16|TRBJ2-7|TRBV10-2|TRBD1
TGCGCCAGCTTGAGGGGGCTGACAGGGAGCCCCGGGGAGCAGTACTTC
CASLRGLTGSPGEQYF
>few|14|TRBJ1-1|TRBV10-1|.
TGCGCCAGCAGTAAGGGAGCTTGGAACACTGAAGCTTTCTTT
CASSKGAWNTEAFF
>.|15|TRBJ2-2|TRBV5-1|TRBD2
TGCGCCAGCAGCGGCGCTAGCGGGAACACCGGGGAGCTGTTTTTT
CASSGASGNTGELFF
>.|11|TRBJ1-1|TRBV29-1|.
TGCAGCGTTGACGGGGTCGCTGAAGCTTTCTTT
CSVDGVAEAFF
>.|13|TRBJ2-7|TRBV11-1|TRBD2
TGTGCCAGCAGCCCCCACGGGAGGGACGAGCAGTACTTC
CASSPHGRDEQYF
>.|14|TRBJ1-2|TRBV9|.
TGTGCCAGCAGCGTAGAGACAGAGAACTATGGCTACACCTTC
CASSVETENYGYTF
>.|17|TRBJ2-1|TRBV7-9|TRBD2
TGTGCCAGCAGCCTCTTCGGATCGGGAGGGCCGTCCCATGAGCAGTTCTTC
CASSLFGSGGPSHEQFF
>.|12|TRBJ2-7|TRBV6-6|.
TGTGCCAGCAATAAGGGTGTGTTCGAGCAGTACTTC
CASNKGVFEQYF
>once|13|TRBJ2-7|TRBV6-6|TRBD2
TGTGCCACCCAAGCGGGGGACTCCTACGAGCAGTACTTC
CATQAGDSYEQYF
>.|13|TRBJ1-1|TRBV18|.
TGTGCCAGCTCACCACTTGGGGAGACTGAAGCTTTCTTT
CASSPLGETEAFF
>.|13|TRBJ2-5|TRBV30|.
TGTGCCTGGAGTGTATTTCTTGCGGAGACCCAGTACTTC
CAWSVFLAETQYF
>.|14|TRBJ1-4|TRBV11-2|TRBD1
TGTGCCAGCAGCGCACAGGGGGCACGAGAAAAACTGTTTTTT
CASSAQGAREKLFF
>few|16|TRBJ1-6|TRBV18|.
TGTGCCAGCTCACCAGGTCTACAGTTCAGGGTCTCACCCCTCCACTTT
CASSPGLQFRVSPLHF
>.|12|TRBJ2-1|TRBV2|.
TGTGCCAGCAGTGAAGGCAGGGTCATTCCGTTCTTC
CASSEGRVIPFF
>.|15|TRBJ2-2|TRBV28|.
TGTGCCAGCAGTTTATTAATAAGGAACACCGGGGAGCTGTTTTTT
CASSLLIRNTGELFF
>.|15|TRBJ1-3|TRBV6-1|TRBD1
TGTGCCAGCAGGGAAACACAGGGGGCAGGAAACACCATATATTTT
CASRETQGAGNTIYF
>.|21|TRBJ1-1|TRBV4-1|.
TGCGCCAGCAGCGCAGCGTCATCCAAAGGGGGTGTGGCCGGCAGGGACACTGAAGCTTTCTTT
CASSAASSKGGVAGRDTEAFF
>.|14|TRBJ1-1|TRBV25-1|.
TGTGCCAGCAGTGAGGGACATTCGAACACTGAAGCTTTCTTT
CASSEGHSNTEAFF
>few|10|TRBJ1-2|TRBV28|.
TGTGCCAGCAGTTTAGACGGCTACACCTTC
CASSLDGYTF
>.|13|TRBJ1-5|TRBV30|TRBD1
TGTGCCTCAGGACAGGGGCGCTCCCAGCCCCAGCATTTT
CASGQGRSQPQHF
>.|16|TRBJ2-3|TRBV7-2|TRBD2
TGTGCCAGCAGCTACCAGAGCGGGGGGGTGGCAGATACGCAGTATTTT
CASSYQSGGVADTQYF
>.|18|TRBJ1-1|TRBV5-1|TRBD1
TGCGCCAGCAGCTTGGATGGGACAGGAATCACGGCGAACACTGAAGCTTTCTTT
CASSLDGTGITANTEAFF
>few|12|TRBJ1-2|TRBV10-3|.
TGTGCCATCAGTCCACGGGGGTATGGCTACACCTTC
CAISPRGYGYTF
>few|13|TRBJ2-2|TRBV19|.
TGTGCCAGTAATGGGGCGAACACCGGGGAGCTGTTTTTT
CASNGANTGELFF
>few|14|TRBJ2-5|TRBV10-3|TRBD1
TGTGCCATCAGAAACAGGGGAACCCAAGAGACCCAGTACTTC
CAIRNRGTQETQYF
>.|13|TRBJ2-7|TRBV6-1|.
TGTGCCAGCAGTGTGGTTATATCCTACGAGCAGTACTTC
CASSVVISYEQYF
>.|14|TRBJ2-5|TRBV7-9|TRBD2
TGTGCCAGCGCGTTAGCGGGAACCCAAGAGACCCAGTACTTC
CASALAGTQETQYF
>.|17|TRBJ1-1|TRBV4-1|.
TGCGCCAGCAGCGGTCTCCCCGGCTCCAGGGCTCGCACTGAAGCTTTCTTT
CASSGLPGSRARTEAFF
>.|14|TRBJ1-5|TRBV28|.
TGTGCCAGCAGTGGACACTTTAGCAATCAGCCCCAGCATTTT
CASSGHFSNQPQHF